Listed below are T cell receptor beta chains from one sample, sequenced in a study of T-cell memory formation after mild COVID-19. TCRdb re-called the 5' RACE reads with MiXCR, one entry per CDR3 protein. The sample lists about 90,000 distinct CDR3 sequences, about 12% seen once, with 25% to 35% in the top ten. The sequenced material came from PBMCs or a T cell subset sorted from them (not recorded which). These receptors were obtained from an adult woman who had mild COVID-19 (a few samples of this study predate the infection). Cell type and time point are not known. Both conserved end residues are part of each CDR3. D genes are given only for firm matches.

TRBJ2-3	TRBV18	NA	CASSPTGNGDTQYF
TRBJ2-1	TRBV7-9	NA	CASSPPLRNEQFF
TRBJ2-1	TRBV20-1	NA	CSARGLNYNEQFF
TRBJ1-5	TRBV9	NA	CASSAGGNQPQHF
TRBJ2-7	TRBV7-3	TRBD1	CASSPGTGYEQYF
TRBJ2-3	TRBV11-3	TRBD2	CASSGTSGTSTDTQYF
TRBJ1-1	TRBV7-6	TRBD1	CASSLDPPEGGGQMNTEAFF
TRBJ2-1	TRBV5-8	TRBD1	CASSFRDRGYNEQFF
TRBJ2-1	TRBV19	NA	CASSIGPNEQFF
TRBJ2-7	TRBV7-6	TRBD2	CASSFLAGADEQYF
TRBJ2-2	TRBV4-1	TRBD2	CASSKTLAGGLNTGELFF
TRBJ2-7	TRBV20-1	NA	CSARRETLMNYEQYF
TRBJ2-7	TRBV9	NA	CASSPGAGTSYEQYF
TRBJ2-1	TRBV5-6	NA	CASSAGPGNNEQFF
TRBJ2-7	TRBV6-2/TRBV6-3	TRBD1	CASSSGTGKGEQYF
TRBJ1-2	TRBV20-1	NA	CSAVTPDSTLGYTF
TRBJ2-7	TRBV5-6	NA	CASSLSPRDFYEQYF
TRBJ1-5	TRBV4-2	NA	CASSQLWGSNQPQHF
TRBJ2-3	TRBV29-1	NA	CSVEFLGTRTDTQYF
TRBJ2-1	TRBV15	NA	CATSAGTRAYNEQFF
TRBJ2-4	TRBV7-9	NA	CASSFSRENIQYF
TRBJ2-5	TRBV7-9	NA	CASSYVGGSQETQYF
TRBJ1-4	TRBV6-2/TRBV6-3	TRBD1	CASSYSPDRDPNEKLFF
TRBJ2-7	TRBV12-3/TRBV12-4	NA	CASSLNPHEQYF
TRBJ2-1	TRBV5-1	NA	CASSLGTGNEQFF
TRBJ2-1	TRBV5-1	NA	CASSLDRQGYNEQFF
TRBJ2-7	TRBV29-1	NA	CSVEYGYSYEQYF
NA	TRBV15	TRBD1	CATSRDRGWEETQYF
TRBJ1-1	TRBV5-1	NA	CASSLEAGMGAFF
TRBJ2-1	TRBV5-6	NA	CASSLTPSSYNEQFF
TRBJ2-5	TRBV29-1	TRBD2	CSVEEGLAGGRWETQYF
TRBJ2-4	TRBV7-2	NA	CASSLWTQGADPKNIQYF
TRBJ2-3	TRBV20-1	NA	CSAPVWGLSTDTQYF